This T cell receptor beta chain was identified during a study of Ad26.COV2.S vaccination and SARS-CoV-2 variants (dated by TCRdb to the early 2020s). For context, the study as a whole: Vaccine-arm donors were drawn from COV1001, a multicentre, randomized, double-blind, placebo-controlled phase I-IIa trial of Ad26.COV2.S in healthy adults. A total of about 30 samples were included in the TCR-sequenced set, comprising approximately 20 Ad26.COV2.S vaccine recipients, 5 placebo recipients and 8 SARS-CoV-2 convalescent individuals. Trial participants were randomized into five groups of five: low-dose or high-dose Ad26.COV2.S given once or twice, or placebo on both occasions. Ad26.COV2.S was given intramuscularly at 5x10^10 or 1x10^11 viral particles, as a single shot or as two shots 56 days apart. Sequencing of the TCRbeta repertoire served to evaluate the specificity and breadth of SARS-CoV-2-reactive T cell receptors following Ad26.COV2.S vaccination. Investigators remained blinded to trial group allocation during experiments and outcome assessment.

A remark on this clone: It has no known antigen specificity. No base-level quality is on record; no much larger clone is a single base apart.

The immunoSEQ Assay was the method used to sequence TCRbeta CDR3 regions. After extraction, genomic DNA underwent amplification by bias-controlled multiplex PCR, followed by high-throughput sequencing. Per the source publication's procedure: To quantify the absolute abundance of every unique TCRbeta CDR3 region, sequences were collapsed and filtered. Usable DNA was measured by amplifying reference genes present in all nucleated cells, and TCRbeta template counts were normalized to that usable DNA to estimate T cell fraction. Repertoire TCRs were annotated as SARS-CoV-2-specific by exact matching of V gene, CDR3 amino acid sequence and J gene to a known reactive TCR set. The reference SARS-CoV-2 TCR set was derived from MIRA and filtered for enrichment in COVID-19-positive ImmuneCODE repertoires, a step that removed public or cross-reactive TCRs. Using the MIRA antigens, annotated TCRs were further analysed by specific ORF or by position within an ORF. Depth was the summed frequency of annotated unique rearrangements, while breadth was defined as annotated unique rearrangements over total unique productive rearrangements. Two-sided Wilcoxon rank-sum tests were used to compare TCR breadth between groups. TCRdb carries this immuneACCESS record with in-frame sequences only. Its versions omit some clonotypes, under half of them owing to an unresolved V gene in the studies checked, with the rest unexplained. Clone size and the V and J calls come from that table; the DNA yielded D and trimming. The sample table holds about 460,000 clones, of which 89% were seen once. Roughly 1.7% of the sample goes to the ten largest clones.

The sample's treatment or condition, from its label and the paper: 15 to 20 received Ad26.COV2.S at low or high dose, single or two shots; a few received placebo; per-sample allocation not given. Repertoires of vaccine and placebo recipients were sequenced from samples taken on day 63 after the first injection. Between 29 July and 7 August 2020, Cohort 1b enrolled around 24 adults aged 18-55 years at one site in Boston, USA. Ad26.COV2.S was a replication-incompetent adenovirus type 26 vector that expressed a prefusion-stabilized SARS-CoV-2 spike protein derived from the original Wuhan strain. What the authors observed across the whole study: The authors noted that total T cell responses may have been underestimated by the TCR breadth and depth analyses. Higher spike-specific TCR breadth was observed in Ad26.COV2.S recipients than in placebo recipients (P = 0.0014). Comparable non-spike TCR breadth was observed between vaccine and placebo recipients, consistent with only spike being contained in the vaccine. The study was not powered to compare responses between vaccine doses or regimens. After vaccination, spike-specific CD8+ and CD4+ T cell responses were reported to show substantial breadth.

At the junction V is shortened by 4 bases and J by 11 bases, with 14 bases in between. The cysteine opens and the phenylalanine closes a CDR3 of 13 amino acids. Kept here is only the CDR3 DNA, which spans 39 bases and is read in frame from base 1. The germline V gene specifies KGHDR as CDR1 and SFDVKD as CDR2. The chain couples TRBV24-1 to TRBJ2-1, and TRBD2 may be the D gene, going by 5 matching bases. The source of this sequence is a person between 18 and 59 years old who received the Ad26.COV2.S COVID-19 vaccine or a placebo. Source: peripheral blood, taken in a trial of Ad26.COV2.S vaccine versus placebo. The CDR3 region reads CATSEPGRGKQFF. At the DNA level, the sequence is TGTGCCACCAGTGAGCCTGGACGGGGAAAGCAGTTCTTC.